The rows below give T cell receptor beta chains drawn from one sample of a study of cytomegalovirus exposure and HLA in healthy donors. TCRdb's copy holds only in-frame clones and misses some; the assay was immunoSEQ multiplex PCR. The sample has around 140,000 clones. Sequencing was done on a sample of PBMCs. These receptors came from a woman between 18 and 29 years old in good health and CMV-seronegative. Each CDR3 is given with its conserved first and last residue. D genes are given only for firm matches.

D: TRBD1
V: TRBV6-6
J: TRBJ1-5
DNA: TGTGCCAGCAGTCCAGGGGGCAAAGGCAATCAGCCCCAGCATTTT
CDR3: CASSPGGKGNQPQHF

D: -
V: TRBV18
J: TRBJ2-2
DNA: TGTGCCAGCTCCCTGTTTCGCGACACCGGGGAGCTGTTTTTT
CDR3: CASSLFRDTGELFF

D: TRBD2
V: TRBV5-4
J: TRBJ2-1
DNA: TGTGCCAGCAGCTTAAAGCGACTAGCGGGAGGCTACAATGAGCAGTTCTTC
CDR3: CASSLKRLAGGYNEQFF

D: -
V: TRBV5-1
J: TRBJ2-1
DNA: TGCGCCAGCAGCACAGGGACGATGGGGAATGAGCAGTTCTTC
CDR3: CASSTGTMGNEQFF

D: -
V: TRBV30
J: TRBJ2-5
DNA: TGTGCCTGGACCCCGGGACTTCAAGAGACCCAGTACTTC
CDR3: CAWTPGLQETQYF

D: TRBD1
V: TRBV5-1
J: TRBJ1-6
DNA: TGCGCCAGCAGCTGGAGCGTAGACAGGGATAATTCACCCCTCCACTTT
CDR3: CASSWSVDRDNSPLHF

D: TRBD2
V: TRBV7-9
J: TRBJ2-1
DNA: TGTGCCAGCAGCTTAGCCACCGGGACTAGCGCCCAATCCTACAATGAGCAGTTCTTC
CDR3: CASSLATGTSAQSYNEQFF

D: -
V: TRBV27
J: TRBJ1-2
DNA: TGTGCCAGCAGTTCTACGACGGCAAGAGGGGGCTACACCTTC
CDR3: CASSSTTARGGYTF

D: -
V: TRBV6-1
J: TRBJ1-1
DNA: TGTGCCAGCAGTGAAGGATGGAGAAACACTGAAGCTTTCTTT
CDR3: CASSEGWRNTEAFF

D: -
V: TRBV19
J: TRBJ2-7
DNA: TGTGCCAGTAGTACCTGGAGCTCCTACGAGCAGTACTTC
CDR3: CASSTWSSYEQYF

D: -
V: TRBV7-2
J: TRBJ2-1
DNA: TGTGCCAGCAGTCCGACTAGTAATGAGCAGTTCTTC
CDR3: CASSPTSNEQFF

D: TRBD2
V: TRBV5-4
J: TRBJ2-7
DNA: TGTGCCAGCAGCTTGGGTAGCGGGACTAGCGTGGGCTACGAGCAGTACTTC
CDR3: CASSLGSGTSVGYEQYF

D: -
V: TRBV15
J: TRBJ1-5
DNA: TGTGCCACCAGGGGCACAGAAAATAGCAATCAGCCCCAGCATTTT
CDR3: CATRGTENSNQPQHF

D: -
V: TRBV4-1
J: TRBJ2-4
DNA: TGCGCCAGCAGCCAAGAGGGGCGGGGACCTAAAAACATTCAGTACTTC
CDR3: CASSQEGRGPKNIQYF

D: TRBD2
V: TRBV27
J: TRBJ2-3
DNA: TGTGCCAGCAGTTCCTCCCCAGCGGGAGTGACAGATACGCAGTATTTT
CDR3: CASSSSPAGVTDTQYF

D: -
V: TRBV7-7
J: TRBJ2-7
DNA: TGTGCCAGCAGCCCCTCCCCGACAAGATCCTACGAGCAGTACTTC
CDR3: CASSPSPTRSYEQYF

D: -
V: TRBV30
J: TRBJ1-1
DNA: TGTGCCTGGAGTGGGGGCTACCCTAGGAACACTGAAGCTTTCTTT
CDR3: CAWSGGYPRNTEAFF

D: -
V: TRBV18
J: TRBJ2-5
DNA: TGTGCCAGCTCACCTCGCCGGGACACAGAGACCCAGTACTTC
CDR3: CASSPRRDTETQYF

D: TRBD2
V: TRBV19
J: TRBJ2-7
DNA: TGTGCCACTAATAGCGGGACAACCTACGAGCAGTACTTC
CDR3: CATNSGTTYEQYF

D: TRBD2
V: TRBV7-2
J: TRBJ2-3
DNA: TGTGCCAGCAGCTTAGATGGGGTAGCGGGGCTCACAGATACGCAGTATTTT
CDR3: CASSLDGVAGLTDTQYF

D: -
V: TRBV6-6
J: TRBJ1-5
DNA: TGTGCCAGCAGTTACTCGAACGGGGATCAGCCCCAGCATTTT
CDR3: CASSYSNGDQPQHF

D: -
V: TRBV14
J: TRBJ1-1
DNA: TGTGCCAGCAGCTTAATTGACAGGCTGAACACTGAAGCTTTCTTT
CDR3: CASSLIDRLNTEAFF

D: -
V: TRBV7-9
J: TRBJ2-3
DNA: TGTGCCAGCAGCCCGTTCACAGATACGCAGTATTTT
CDR3: CASSPFTDTQYF

D: TRBD2
V: TRBV2
J: TRBJ2-1
DNA: TGTGCCAGCACTGAAGATTCGACTAGCCGTTTTTACAATGAGCAGTTCTTC
CDR3: CASTEDSTSRFYNEQFF

D: -
V: TRBV10-3
J: TRBJ1-1
DNA: TGTGCCATCAGTGTCAATCGACAGGTGAACACTGAAGCTTTCTTT
CDR3: CAISVNRQVNTEAFF

D: -
V: TRBV11-3
J: TRBJ2-1
DNA: TGTGCCAGCAGCTTGTTTGGCGGCCAACGGGATGAGCAGTTCTTC
CDR3: CASSLFGGQRDEQFF

D: -
V: TRBV6-1
J: TRBJ1-5
DNA: TGTGCCAGCAGTGTAGAGGGTGGTAGCAATCAGCCCCAGCATTTT
CDR3: CASSVEGGSNQPQHF

D: TRBD2
V: TRBV9
J: TRBJ2-5
DNA: TGTGCCAGCGGGCGGGAGGGCCAAAGGTCAGAGACCCAGTACTTC
CDR3: CASGREGQRSETQYF

D: TRBD1
V: TRBV6-5
J: TRBJ1-5
DNA: TGTGCCAGCAGTGTGGGGACAGGGCGCGATCAGCCCCAGCATTTT
CDR3: CASSVGTGRDQPQHF

D: -
V: TRBV5-6
J: TRBJ1-4
DNA: TGTGCCAGCAGCGTGTCGGGGAGGGGAAATGAAAAACTGTTTTTT
CDR3: CASSVSGRGNEKLFF

D: TRBD2
V: TRBV4-2
J: TRBJ2-7
DNA: TGTGCCAGCAGCCAAGATCGGGGAGGGGCGGACGAGCAGTACTTC
CDR3: CASSQDRGGADEQYF

D: -
V: TRBV2
J: TRBJ1-5
DNA: TGTGCCAGCAGTGTAGGAGTGGGGGGGCGCAATCAGCCCCAGCATTTT
CDR3: CASSVGVGGRNQPQHF

D: TRBD2
V: TRBV5-4
J: TRBJ2-3
DNA: TGTGCCAGCAGTTCGGGACTAGCGGGAGGGCCCCTTTCCCCAGATACGCAGTATTTT
CDR3: CASSSGLAGGPLSPDTQYF

D: TRBD2
V: TRBV7-9
J: TRBJ2-5
DNA: TGTGCCTATCGGGGGGACCAAGAGACCCAGTACTTC
CDR3: CAYRGDQETQYF

D: TRBD2
V: TRBV7-9
J: TRBJ2-3
DNA: TGTGCCAGCAGCTTAGGGACTAGCGTCAACACAGATACGCAGTATTTT
CDR3: CASSLGTSVNTDTQYF

D: TRBD1
V: TRBV19
J: TRBJ2-6
DNA: TGTGCCAGTAGTCCAGAAGTAGAGGGGGCCAACATCCTGACTTTC
CDR3: CASSPEVEGANILTF

D: -
V: TRBV6-1
J: TRBJ1-1
DNA: TGTGCCAGCAACGAAGGTGGGGGGGGTGAAGCTTTCTTT
CDR3: CASNEGGGGEAFF

D: TRBD1
V: TRBV12-5
J: TRBJ1-5
DNA: TGTGCTAGTGGTTTGAGTGAGTCAGGACAGGGGGGGAATCAGCCCCAGCATTTT
CDR3: CASGLSESGQGGNQPQHF

D: TRBD2
V: TRBV5-8
J: TRBJ2-7
DNA: TGTGCCAGCAGCCCGGGACTAGCGTCTCACGAGCAGTACTTC
CDR3: CASSPGLASHEQYF

D: TRBD1
V: TRBV7-6
J: TRBJ1-1
DNA: TGTGCCAGCAGCTCAACAGGGGTCACTGAAGCTTTCTTT
CDR3: CASSSTGVTEAFF

D: TRBD1
V: TRBV6-5
J: TRBJ2-5
DNA: TGTGCCAGCAGTTACCGAGGACAGGGGATGGAGGTCCAGTACTTC
CDR3: CASSYRGQGMEVQYF

D: -
V: TRBV29-1
J: TRBJ2-3
DNA: TGCAGCGTTGCACCGGGACACAGCACAGATACGCAGTATTTT
CDR3: CSVAPGHSTDTQYF

D: TRBD2
V: TRBV7-2
J: TRBJ2-1
DNA: TGTGCCAGCAGCCGGAGCGGGAGGGCCGTGGCGTTCTTC
CDR3: CASSRSGRAVAFF

D: TRBD1
V: TRBV6-5
J: TRBJ1-2
DNA: TGTGCCAGCAGTAAGCCGGGACAGGGAAGAGGGGGCTACACCTTC
CDR3: CASSKPGQGRGGYTF

D: TRBD1
V: TRBV2
J: TRBJ1-1
DNA: TGTGCCACCTCCGGCGGGACAGGGGGCACTGAAGCTTTCTTT
CDR3: CATSGGTGGTEAFF

D: -
V: TRBV6-1
J: TRBJ1-2
DNA: TGTGCCAGCAGAATGGGAGTTGGAGTCTATGGCTACACCTTC
CDR3: CASRMGVGVYGYTF

D: -
V: TRBV2
J: TRBJ1-4
DNA: TGTGCCAGCAGGTACTCGATTAATGAAAAACTGTTTTTT
CDR3: CASRYSINEKLFF

D: -
V: TRBV7-9
J: TRBJ1-1
DNA: TGTGCCAGCAGCTTCCCAGGGAACACTGAAGCTTTCTTT
CDR3: CASSFPGNTEAFF

D: TRBD2
V: TRBV4-1
J: TRBJ2-1
DNA: TGCGCCAGCAGATTCGAGGCAGCGGGAGCGAGTCTGGATGAGCAGTTCTTC
CDR3: CASRFEAAGASLDEQFF

D: -
V: TRBV5-4
J: TRBJ2-2
DNA: TGTGCCAGCAGCTTGGTCCTCGGTCGGAACACCGGGGAGCTGTTTTTT
CDR3: CASSLVLGRNTGELFF